The present T cell receptor beta chain was sequenced within a study of shared clonotypes between healthy human individuals. About this clone itself: The antigen remains undetermined.

CDR1 is SEHNR and CDR2 is FQNEAQ in the germline V gene (reference sequence). Trimming removed 5 bases from V and 6 bases from J, with 14 bases in between. The CDR3 runs to 14 residues. Each subset's genomic DNA was shared equally among a number of immunoSEQ plates. As originally analysed: Filtering was not the same, since immunoSEQ gave junction-only sequences without quality scores. The protocol was immunoSEQ multiplex PCR, while the TCRdb copy is restricted to in-frame clones and leaves out a portion. V, J and clone size are taken as reported in that table, and D and trimming were inferred from the DNA itself. The table has approximately 590,000 clones, 95% to 96% seen once. Regarding the study as a whole: An anticipated effect of sequencing depth on clonotype sharing among donors was recognized.

The naive CD8 subset, CD45RO-negative cells positively selected for CCR7, excluded terminally differentiated effector memory CD45RA+ cells. Within Nashville, Tennessee resided all donors, each a Caucasian adult. The chain uses TRBV7-9 and TRBJ2-1; tentatively, D is TRBD1 or TRBD2 (5 bases each). The sequencing input was naive CD8+ T cells sorted from blood. The clonotype was recovered from a woman aged 25 to 39 in good health. The chain's CDR3 is CASSGGGVLNEQFF. In DNA form, the CDR3 reads TGTGCCAGCAGCGGGGGTGGGGTCCTCAATGAGCAGTTCTTC.